The clone carrying this T cell receptor beta chain appeared many times. Time point given: after neoadjuvant nivolumab, at surgical resection. The record originates from a study of neoadjuvant anti-PD-1 for oral cavity cancer. Assay: immunoSEQ multiplex PCR; the TCRdb copy retains only in-frame clones and omits some. The sample lists roughly 15,000 clones, about 44% seen once, with 39% in the top ten. Deletions cut 4 bases from V and 3 bases from J, with 15 bases between. Germline V gives CDR1 KGHSH, CDR2 LQKENI. The CDR3 is 15 residues long. This chain connects TRBV18 to TRBJ1-2; D is undetermined. The specimen was tumor tissue, collected after nivolumab (anti-PD-1) treatment. The TCR was taken from a person between 35 and 79 years old with oral cavity squamous cell carcinoma. The CDR3 protein is CASSRVGAQDYGYTF. In DNA, the CDR3 is TGTGCCAGCTCACGGGTGGGAGCCCAGGACTATGGCTACACCTTC.